The 21 T cell receptor beta chains below all came from one sample that was sequenced in a study of CXCR3-negative and CXCR3-positive naive CD8 T cells. Carrying UMI labels, the TRB cDNA libraries were prepared through 5' RACE. TCRdb re-called the 5' RACE reads and gives one entry per CDR3 protein, without DNA. This sample's clone table lists some 130,000 distinct CDR3 sequences. Findings and limits, study-wide: CXCR3-positive naive cells carried more hydrophobic TRB CDR3s than CXCR3-negative naive cells did.

Antigens of these TCRs are unknown. The sample taken for sequencing was naive CXCR3+ CD8+ T cells from blood. Subset reported: CD45RO-CCR7+CD27+CD95- naive CD8+ T cells expressing CXCR3 (TNR3+). The receptor set was obtained from a human donor in good health. Some clones in this sample may be carry-over from other donors' samples.

V usage is TRBV10-3 and J usage is TRBJ2-2. This CDR3 has 11 residues. CDR1 and CDR2 (germline): ENHRY, SYGVKD. The CDR3 loop is CAMGSTGELFF.

The chain combines TRBV29-1 with TRBJ1-1. The CDR3 runs 11 residues. Germline V CDR1 and CDR2: SQVTM, ANQGSEA. The CDR3 sequence is CSVLRNTEAFF. The variable domain in full, with the rest retrieved from reference TRBV29-1 and TRBJ1-1, is SAVISQKPSRDICQRGTSLTIQCQVDSQVTMMFWYRQQPGQSLTLIATANQGSEATYESGFVIDKFPISRPNLTFSTLTVSNMSPEDSSIYLCSVLRNTEAFFGQGTRLTVV.

The chain is built from TRBV4-1 and TRBJ2-1; absent DNA, TCRdb's TRBD1 call cannot be checked. Germline V gives CDR1 MGHRA, CDR2 YSYEKL. This CDR3 is 14 amino acids long. The CDR3 here is CASSQVGPANEQFF.

The rearrangement uses TRBV29-1 and TRBJ2-3. This CDR3 has 13 residues. Germline CDR1 reads SQVTM; CDR2 reads ANQGSEA. CDR3 residues: CSVEDSATDTQYF.

The chain uses TRBV5-1 and TRBJ1-1; no DNA is available, so the TRBD1 call from TCRdb remains unchecked. CDR1 is SGHRS and CDR2 is YFSETQ in the germline V gene. The CDR3 has 14 amino acids. CDR3 in amino acids: CASSLMGLDTEAFF.

V is TRBV7-3 and J is TRBJ1-1; TCRdb reports TRBD1, a call that lacks DNA to check it against. Per germline, CDR1 SGHTA and CDR2 FQGTGA. This CDR3 region has 16 residues. This CDR3 is CASSRTGGYGNTEAFF.

This sequence joins TRBV28 and TRBJ2-5; TCRdb picks TRBD1, but there is no DNA to check that call. This CDR3 is built from 15 residues. The germline CDR1 and CDR2 sequences are MDHEN and SYDVKM. The chain's CDR3 is CASSFLDRAQETQYF.

The chain is built from TRBV5-1 and TRBJ2-7; TCRdb indicates TRBD2, and absent DNA this call remains unverified. Germline V gene data show CDR1 as SGHRS and CDR2 as YFSETQ. The CDR3 is made up of 15 amino acids. This CDR3 is CASSFGLAGVYEQYF.

The J gene is TRBJ2-7, the V gene TRBV12-3 or TRBV12-4; TCRdb picks TRBD1, but there is no DNA to check that call. The CDR3 runs to 17 residues. The chain's CDR3 is CASSSYPRTGGTYEQYF.

The CDR3 is CASSLQGGSYEQYF. This chain links TRBV11-3 with TRBJ2-7; the TCRdb call, TRBD1, lacks DNA for checking. The CDR3 loop spans 14 amino acids. Germline loops: CDR1 SGHNT, CDR2 YENEEA.

This chain joins TRBV20-1 and TRBJ2-1. The CDR3 loop spans 12 amino acids. Germline CDR1 reads DFQATT; CDR2 reads SNEGSKA (reference sequence). The CDR3 reads CSGLSSYNEQFF.

The chain uses TRBV12-3 or TRBV12-4 and TRBJ2-6. The CDR3 contains 14 residues. The CDR3 region is CASSFASGANVLTF.

The CDR3 loop reads CASSSTNSGYEQYF. The V gene is TRBV7-9, the J gene TRBJ2-7. The V gene's germline CDR1 is SEHNR and CDR2 FQNEAQ (reference sequence). The CDR3 has 14 amino acids.

The chain is built from TRBV12-3 or TRBV12-4 and TRBJ2-1; TCRdb proposes TRBD1, but this gene call is untestable without DNA. This CDR3 contains 16 residues. The CDR3 region is CASSPKAGDSYNEQFF.

This CDR3 is CASSPRTVEAFF. The V call is TRBV7-2, the J call TRBJ1-1; the D call from TCRdb, TRBD1, cannot be confirmed without DNA. This CDR3 spans 12 amino acids. Per the germline V gene, CDR1 is SGHTA and CDR2 is FQGNSA.

The rearrangement joins TRBV3-1 to TRBJ2-3. Germline V CDR1 and CDR2: LGHDT, YNNKEL (reference sequence). The CDR3 contains 16 residues. CDR3 region: CASSQVLGLEADTQYF.

This rearrangement joins TRBV9 to TRBJ2-1; absent DNA, TCRdb's TRBD1 call cannot be checked. Germline values: CDR1 SGDLS, CDR2 YYNGEE. This CDR3 contains 15 residues. This CDR3 reads CASSVDLGDYNEQFF.

The V gene is TRBV4-2, the J gene TRBJ1-2. Germline values: CDR1 LGHNA, CDR2 YNFKEQ. The CDR3 length is 14 residues. CDR3 in amino acids: CASSQEGGPDGYTF.

The rearrangement joins TRBV15 to TRBJ2-7; the TCRdb D gene call, TRBD2, has no DNA to confirm it. The CDR3 is made up of 14 amino acids. CDR1 is LNHNV, CDR2 YYDKDF, per germline (reference sequence). CDR3 protein: CATSREGTSYEQYF. The full variable domain, with the rest looked up from reference TRBV15 and TRBJ2-7, is DAMVIQNPRYQVTQFGKPVTLSCSQTLNHNVMYWYQQKSSQAPKLLFHYYDKDFNNEADTPDNFQSRRPNTSFCFLDIRSPGLGDTAMYLCATSREGTSYEQYFGPGTRLTVT.

This chain joins TRBV12-3 or TRBV12-4 and TRBJ2-5; TCRdb returns TRBD1, unconfirmable since there is no DNA. The CDR3 is made up of 17 amino acids. The CDR3 is CASSSPESGAEGETQYF.

The chain has TRBV6-2 or TRBV6-3 and TRBJ2-3; TCRdb designates TRBD1, a call that cannot be tested without DNA. This CDR3 has 15 amino acids. CDR1 is MNHEY, CDR2 SVGEGT, per germline. The CDR3 protein is CASSYPGGMSDTQYF.